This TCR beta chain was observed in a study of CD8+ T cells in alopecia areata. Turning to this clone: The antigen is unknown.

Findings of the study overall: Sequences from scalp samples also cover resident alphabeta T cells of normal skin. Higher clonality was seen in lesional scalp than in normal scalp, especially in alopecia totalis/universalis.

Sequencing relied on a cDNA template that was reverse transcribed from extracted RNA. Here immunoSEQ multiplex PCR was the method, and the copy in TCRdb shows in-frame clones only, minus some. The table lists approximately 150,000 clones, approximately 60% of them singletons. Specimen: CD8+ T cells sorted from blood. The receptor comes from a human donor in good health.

The CDR3 reads CASSLAGGFTDTQYF. CDR3 coding DNA: TGTGCCAGCAGTTTAGCGGGAGGGTTCACAGATACGCAGTATTTT. This sequence joins TRBV6-6 and TRBJ2-3; 11 bases align to TRBD2. V dropped 4 bases and J dropped 2; count of bases not matched to a gene: 2. Germline CDR1 is MNHNY and CDR2 is SVGAGI (reference sequence). CDR3 length: 15 amino acids.